The sequence of this T cell receptor (beta chain) was determined in a study of molecular identifiers for immune sequencing clone quantification. Study details: The replicate experiment used RNA from about 21,000 or 97,000 naive CD8 cells. This RNA was split into five aliquots, and four of them were sequenced.

There are many counts of this clonotype. The antigen is not known. The V and J ends lost 3 bases and 0 bases respectively, with 14 bases between them. Germline V gene sequence: CDR1 SGDLS, CDR2 YYNGEE. This CDR3 has 16 residues. As CD8+CD4-CCR7+CD45RA+ cells, naive CD8 T cells were sorted. MiXCR was run by TCRdb on the PCR reads, yielding one entry per CDR3 protein. This sample has about half a million distinct CDR3 sequences, with 25% found just once. Study conclusions and caveats: Clonotypes topping 20 RNA copies carried over 98% of effector molecules but under 1% of naive ones. Clone sizes that are highly expanded could be underestimated when identical TCR molecules share a barcode.

The TCR was taken from a human donor in good health. Some libraries in this study had Jurkat cell RNA spiked in. The sequenced material came from naive CD8+ T cells from blood, with Jurkat cell RNA spiked in. Specified subset: FACS-sorted CD8+CD4-CCR7+CD45RA+ naive T cells. The chain combines TRBV9 with TRBJ2-3, with D possibly matching TRBD2 (6 bases). CDR3 sequence (DNA): TGTGCCAGCAGCGAGGGGACTGTTACTAGCACAGATACGCAGTATTTT. Its protein is CASSEGTVTSTDTQYF.